The clone carrying this TCR beta chain occurred once. Its antigen remains unidentified. The entry originates in a study of T cell responses to AZD1222 COVID-19 vaccine. The method was immunoSEQ multiplex PCR; TCRdb's version includes in-frame clones alone and lacks a portion of them. The sample consists of more than 150,000 clones, 70% to 90% of them appearing once. Overall study findings and caveats: Samples come after the peak T cell response, not at day 14. An increase in Spike-specific TCR breadth and depth was observed after two AZD1222 doses.

The material sequenced was peripheral blood, taken 28 days after the second AZD1222 dose. This clonotype was sampled from an adult who received the AZD1222 COVID-19 vaccine.

CDR3 in amino acids: CASSVTGFLSYEQYF. CDR3 coding DNA: TGTGCCAGCAGTGTGACAGGGTTCCTATCCTACGAGCAGTACTTC. The gene calls are TRBV2 and TRBJ2-7, with 7 bases aligning to TRBD1. The trim removed 4 bases at V and 1 base at J, leaving 7 bases unmatched. In germline, CDR1 is SNHLY, CDR2 FYNNEI. This CDR3 has 15 amino acids.